This entry lists 9 T cell receptor beta chains sequenced from one sample in a study of T cells in Graves' hyperthyroidism and ophthalmopathy. The source material, RNA transcripts, was used to amplify TCR beta CDR3 regions. First-round RT-PCR targeting the TCR CDR3 was performed with the HTBI primer set. TCRdb reprocessed the multiplex PCR reads with MiXCR, giving one entry per CDR3 protein. The sample comprises some 620,000 distinct CDR3 sequences, around 15% of which are singletons, and around 4% rests with the top ten. Material for sequencing was blood. These receptors all come from a woman under 40 with Graves' hyperthyroidism.

This clonotype appeared many times. The rearrangement links TRBV11-2 to TRBJ1-1; D not certain. CDR1 is SGHAT and CDR2 is FQNNGV in the germline V gene. The germline V and J ends were trimmed by 3 bases and 3 bases, with 8 bases remaining between them. This CDR3 comprises 13 residues. DNA of the CDR3: TGTGCCAGCAGCTTTAGTATGGACACTGAAGCTTTCTTT. It yields the protein CASSFSMDTEAFF.

The chain combines TRBV7-2 with TRBJ2-3; the match to TRBD2 covers 8 bases. The V gene's germline CDR1 is SGHTA and CDR2 FQGNSA. The CDR3 has 16 amino acids. V gave up 5 bases and J gave up 3 bases; unmatched junction bases: 10. The DNA of the CDR3 is TGTGCCAGCAGCCCCCCCGGGCGGGAGGAGACAGATACGCAGTATTTT. Its translation: CASSPPGREETDTQYF. The full variable domain, rest sourced from reference TRBV7-2 and TRBJ2-3, is GAGVSQSPSNKVTEKGKDVELRCDPISGHTALYWYRQSLGQGLEFLIYFQGNSAPDKSGLPSDRFSAERTGGSVSTLTIQRTQQEDSAVYLCASSPPGREETDTQYFGPGTRLTVL.

This chain links TRBV7-2 with TRBJ2-2; 7 positions match TRBD2. CDR3 length: 18 residues. The V and J ends lost 2 bases and 1 base, in that order; junction bases with no gene match: 10. Looked up from germline, CDR1 is SGHTA and CDR2 is FQGNSA. As DNA, the CDR3 is TGTGCCAGCAGCTTAAAAATCGCGGGAGCGTTGAACACCGGGGAGCTGTTTTTT. This codes for CASSLKIAGALNTGELFF.

This clonotype was picked up many times. The genes are TRBV11-3 and TRBJ2-5, with 11 positions matching TRBD2. CDR3 size: 16 residues. V lost 4 bases, J lost 3 bases, and 7 bases stayed unmatched. The germline V gene has CDR1 SGHNT and CDR2 YENEEA. Here the CDR3 reads CASSSYQTSGKETQYF. The CDR3 DNA reads TGTGCCAGCAGCTCCTATCAGACTAGCGGGAAAGAGACCCAGTACTTC.

The table lists this clonotype with many counts. This rearrangement joins TRBV12-3 or TRBV12-4 to TRBJ2-5; perhaps TRBD1 as D (6 bases). Trimming left V 3 bases short and J 2 bases short, with 13 bases between. The CDR3 is made up of 15 amino acids. The CDR3 sequence is CASSLASGTQETQYF. In DNA form, the CDR3 reads TGTGCCAGCAGTTTGGCCTCAGGGACACAAGAGACCCAGTACTTC.

This clonotype appeared many times. The chain has TRBV6-2 or TRBV6-3 and TRBJ2-7, with 8 nucleotides matching TRBD2. Looked up from germline, CDR1 is MNHEY and CDR2 is SVGEGT. Trimming at V came to 4 bases and at J to 2 bases, leaving 4 bases not matched to a gene. This CDR3 region has 14 residues. The DNA for the CDR3 is TGTGCCAGCAGTTTTGGACTAGCTACCTACGAGCAGTACTTC. Translation: CASSFGLATYEQYF.

This clonotype was recorded at least ten times. The J gene is TRBJ2-7, the V gene TRBV28; 9 nucleotides match TRBD1. Germline-derived CDR1 and CDR2 are MDHEN and SYDVKM. V gave up 7 bases and J gave up 8 bases; unmatched junction bases: 12. CDR3 length: 14 residues. CDR3 region: CASITLGQGTQQYF. The CDR3 DNA sequence: TGTGCCAGCATTACCCTGGGACAGGGCACCCAGCAGTACTTC.

In this sample, this clonotype turned up a few times. The genes are TRBV5-1 and TRBJ2-3; D perhaps matches TRBD2 (5 bases). The ends were cut back, 4 bases at V and 1 base at J, with 13 bases in the middle. Germline V gene data show CDR1 as SGHRS and CDR2 as YFSETQ. The CDR3 loop spans 15 amino acids. This CDR3 is CASSRTTIGTDTQYF. In nucleotides, the CDR3 is TGCGCCAGCAGCCGGACGACTATCGGCACAGATACGCAGTATTTT.

The chain is built from TRBV6-4 and TRBJ1-1, with D unresolved. V lost 0 bases to trimming and J lost 3 bases, with 11 bases between them. CDR1 and CDR2 from the germline V gene are MRHNA and SNTAGT. This CDR3 has 15 residues. CDR3 sequence (DNA): TGTGCCAGCAGTGACTCGACCGACGGTGACACTGAAGCTTTCTTT. Amino acids: CASSDSTDGDTEAFF.